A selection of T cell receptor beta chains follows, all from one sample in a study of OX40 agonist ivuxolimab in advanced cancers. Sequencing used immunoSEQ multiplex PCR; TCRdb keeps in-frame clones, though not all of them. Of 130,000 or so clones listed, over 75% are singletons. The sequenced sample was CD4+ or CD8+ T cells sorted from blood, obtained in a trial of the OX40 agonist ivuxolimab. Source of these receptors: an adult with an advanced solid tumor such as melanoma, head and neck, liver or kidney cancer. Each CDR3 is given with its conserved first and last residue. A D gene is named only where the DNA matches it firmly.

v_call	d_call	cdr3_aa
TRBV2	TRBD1	CASSTGTGINQPQHF
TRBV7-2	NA	CASSIGYEQYF
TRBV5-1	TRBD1	CASSLAGQGRETQYF
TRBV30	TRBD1	CAWSNPGTGSGEQYF
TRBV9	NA	CASSLTSSFGETQYF
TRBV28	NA	CASSLQRYGYTF
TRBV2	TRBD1	CASGTGKGYEQYF
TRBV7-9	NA	CAVHRENSYEQYF
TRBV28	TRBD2	CASSLARAGVLYEQYF
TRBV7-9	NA	CASSLDYNEQFF
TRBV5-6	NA	CASSLFTAVSTDTQYF
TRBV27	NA	CASSLFSLSGEKLFF
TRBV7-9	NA	CASSVGPEDNRAGELFF
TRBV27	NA	CASSFAGLGTEAFF
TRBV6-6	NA	CASSYPGKDTEAFF
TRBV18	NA	CASSKVTWTQYF
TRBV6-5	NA	CASSYSQEVTEAFF
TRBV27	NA	CASSLVAKNIQYF
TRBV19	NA	CASSRGRIDSGNTIYF
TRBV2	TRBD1	CASSPRTGEYYEQYF
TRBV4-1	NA	CASSPREGELFF
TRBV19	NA	CASSIRQNTGELFF
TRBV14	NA	CASSAAGPEAFF
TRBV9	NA	CASSVAQTTYEQYF
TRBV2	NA	CASRTGTVNTGELFF
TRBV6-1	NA	CASSYNDEQFF
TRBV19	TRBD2	CASSFSGRQETQYF
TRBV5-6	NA	CASSWATNEKLFF
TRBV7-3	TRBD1	CASSPGQDETQYF
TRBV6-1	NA	CASSEARSPRISYEQYF
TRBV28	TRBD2	CASSAPSGRHEQYF
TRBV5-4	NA	CASSWAGSEGTEAFF
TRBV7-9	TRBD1	CASSPPGQHNYGYTF
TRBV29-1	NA	CSVEAPQEDGYTF
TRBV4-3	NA	CASSQRHFSLVPYNEQFF
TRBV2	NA	CASRHRDYGYTF
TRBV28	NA	CASSLRGRVSGNTIYF
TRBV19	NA	CASSMWGQPQHF
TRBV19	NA	CASRESSYNSPLHF
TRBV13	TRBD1	CASSSRTGATQYF
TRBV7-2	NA	CASSLAGELYGYTF
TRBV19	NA	CASRDSTNEKLFF
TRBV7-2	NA	CASSLVPQATNEKLFF
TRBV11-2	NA	CASSSADLQQYF
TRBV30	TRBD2	CAWSGSTSGGWGEQFF
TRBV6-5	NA	CASRHTQGTGNTIYF
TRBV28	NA	CASSSGGYPDTQYF
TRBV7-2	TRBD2	CASRLRLAGTDTQYF
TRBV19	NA	CASSPQGKGFEKLFF
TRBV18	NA	CASSQGRGNEQFF
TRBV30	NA	CAWSRTNLEQYF
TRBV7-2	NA	CASSLGAVETQYF
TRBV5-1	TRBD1	CASSRTGVYGNTEAFF
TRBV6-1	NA	CASSELAYGYTF
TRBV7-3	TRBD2	CASGPGGTRSHEQYF